This T cell receptor (beta chain) was recovered during a study of blood T cell repertoires in COVID-19. The protocol was immunoSEQ multiplex PCR, while the TCRdb copy is restricted to in-frame clones and leaves out a portion. Of over 45,000 clones listed, 70% to 75% are singletons. This CDR3 has 18 amino acids. CDR1 MGHRA and CDR2 YSYEKL come from the germline V gene. Germline trimming cut 4 bases from V and 6 bases from J; bases unmatched to any gene: 14. Sequencing was performed on peripheral blood. This receptor was identified in a woman aged 50 to 60 with active or convalescent COVID-19. The V call is TRBV4-1, the J call TRBJ2-3; TRBD2 aligns across 12 bases. DNA for the CDR3: TGCGCCAGCAGCCCCGATACCGGGACTAGCGGGCCTATGGATACGCAGTATTTT. Its translation is CASSPDTGTSGPMDTQYF.